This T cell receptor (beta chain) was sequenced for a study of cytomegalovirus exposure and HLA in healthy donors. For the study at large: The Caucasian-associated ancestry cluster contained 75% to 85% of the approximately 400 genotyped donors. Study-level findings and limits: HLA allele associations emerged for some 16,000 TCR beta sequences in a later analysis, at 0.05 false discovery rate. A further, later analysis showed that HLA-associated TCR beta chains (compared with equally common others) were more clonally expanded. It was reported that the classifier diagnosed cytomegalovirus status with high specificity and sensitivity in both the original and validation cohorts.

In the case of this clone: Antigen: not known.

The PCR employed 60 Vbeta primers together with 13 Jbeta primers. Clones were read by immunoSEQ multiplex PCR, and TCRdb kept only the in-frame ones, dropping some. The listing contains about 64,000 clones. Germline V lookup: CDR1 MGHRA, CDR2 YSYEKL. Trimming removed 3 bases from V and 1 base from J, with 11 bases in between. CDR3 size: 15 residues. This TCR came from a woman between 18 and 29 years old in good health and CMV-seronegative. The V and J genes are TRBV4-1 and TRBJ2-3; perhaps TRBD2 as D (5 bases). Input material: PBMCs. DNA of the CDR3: TGCGCCAGCAGCCAGGAGCGGCTGGGCACAGATACGCAGTATTTT. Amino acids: CASSQERLGTDTQYF.